This T cell receptor beta chain was found in a study of T cell changes during pregnancy in multiple sclerosis. Libraries were prepared by immunoSEQ multiplex PCR; TCRdb keeps only in-frame clonotypes and omits some of them. The data show around 99,000 clones, about nine tenths seen once. The CDR3 consists of 16 residues. Germline values: CDR1 LGHNA, CDR2 YNFKEQ. The V gene lost 1 base and the J gene lost 4 bases, with 16 bases spanning the gap. This material consisted of peripheral blood, taken in the third trimester of pregnancy. J is TRBJ1-1 and V is TRBV4-2; D remains ambiguous. The receptor was derived from a female donor in good health, enrolled as a control in a pregnancy study. DNA of the CDR3: TGTGCCAGCAGCCAAGGGCCAGCCCAACAGTCCACTGAAGCTTTCTTT. It encodes CASSQGPAQQSTEAFF.